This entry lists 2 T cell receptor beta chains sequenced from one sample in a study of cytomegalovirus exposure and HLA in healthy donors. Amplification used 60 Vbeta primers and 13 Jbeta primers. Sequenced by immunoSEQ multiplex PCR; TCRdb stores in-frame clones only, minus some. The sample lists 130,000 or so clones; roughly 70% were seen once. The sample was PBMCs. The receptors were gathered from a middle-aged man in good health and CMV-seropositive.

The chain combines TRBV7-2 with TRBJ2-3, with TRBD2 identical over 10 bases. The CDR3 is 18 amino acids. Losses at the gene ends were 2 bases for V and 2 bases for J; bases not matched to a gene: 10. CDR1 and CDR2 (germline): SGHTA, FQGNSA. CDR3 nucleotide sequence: TGTGCCAGCAGCTTAAGGGTGGCTAGCGGGGGTCTCACAGATACGCAGTATTTT. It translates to CASSLRVASGGLTDTQYF.

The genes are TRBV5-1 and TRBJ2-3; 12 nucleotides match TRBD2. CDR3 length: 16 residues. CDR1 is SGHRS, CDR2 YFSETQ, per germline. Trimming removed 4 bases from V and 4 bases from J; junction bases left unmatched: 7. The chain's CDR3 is CASSMTSGSLADTQYF. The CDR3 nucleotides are TGCGCCAGCAGCATGACTAGCGGGAGCCTAGCAGATACGCAGTATTTT.